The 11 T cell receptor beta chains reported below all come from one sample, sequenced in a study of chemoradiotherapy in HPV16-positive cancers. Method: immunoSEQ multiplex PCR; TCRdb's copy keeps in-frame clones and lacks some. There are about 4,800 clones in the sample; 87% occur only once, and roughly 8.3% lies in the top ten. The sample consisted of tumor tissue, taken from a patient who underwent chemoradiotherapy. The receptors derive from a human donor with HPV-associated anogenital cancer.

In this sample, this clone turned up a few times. The CDR3 nucleotides read TGTGCCTGGAGTGTGGGGCAGGGCGGGGAGCTGTTTTTT. Translation gives CAWSVGQGGELFF. The rearrangement joins TRBV30 to TRBJ2-2; TRBD1 is a possible D gene (5 bases). This CDR3 has 13 amino acids. Trimming stripped 0 bases from V and 7 bases from J, with 9 bases between. From germline, CDR1 is GTSNPN and CDR2 SVGIG (reference sequence). Supplemented by reference TRBV30 and TRBJ2-2, the full variable domain reads SQTIHQWPATLVQPVGSPLSLECTVEGTSNPNLYWYRQAAGRGLQLLFYSVGIGQISSEVPQNLSASRPQDRQFILSSKKLLLSDSGFYLCAWSVGQGGELFFGEGSRLTVL.

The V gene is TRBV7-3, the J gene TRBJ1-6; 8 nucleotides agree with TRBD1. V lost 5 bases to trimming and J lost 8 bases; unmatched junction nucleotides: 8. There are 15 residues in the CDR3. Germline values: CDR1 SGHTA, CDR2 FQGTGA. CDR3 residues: CASSRQGTLDSPLHF. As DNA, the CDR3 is TGTGCCAGCAGCCGACAGGGGACGTTGGATTCACCCCTCCACTTT.

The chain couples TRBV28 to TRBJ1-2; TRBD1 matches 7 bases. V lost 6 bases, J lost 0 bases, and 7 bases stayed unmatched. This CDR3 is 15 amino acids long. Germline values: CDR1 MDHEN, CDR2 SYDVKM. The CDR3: CASSVTGEANYGYTF. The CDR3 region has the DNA TGTGCCAGCAGCGTCACAGGGGAAGCTAACTATGGCTACACCTTC.

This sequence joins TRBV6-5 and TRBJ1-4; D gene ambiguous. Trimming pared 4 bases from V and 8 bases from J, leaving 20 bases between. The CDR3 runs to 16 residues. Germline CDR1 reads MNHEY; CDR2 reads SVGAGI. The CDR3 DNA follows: TGTGCCAGCAGTTGGACGCAGGACCTCGACGGGGAAAAACTGTTTTTT. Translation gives CASSWTQDLDGEKLFF.

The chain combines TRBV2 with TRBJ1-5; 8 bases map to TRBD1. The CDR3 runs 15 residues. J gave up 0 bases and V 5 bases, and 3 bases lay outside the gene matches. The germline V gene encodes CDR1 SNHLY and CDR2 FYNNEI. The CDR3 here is CASSYRGSSNQPQHF. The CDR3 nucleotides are TGTGCCAGCAGTTACAGGGGGAGTAGCAATCAGCCCCAGCATTTT.

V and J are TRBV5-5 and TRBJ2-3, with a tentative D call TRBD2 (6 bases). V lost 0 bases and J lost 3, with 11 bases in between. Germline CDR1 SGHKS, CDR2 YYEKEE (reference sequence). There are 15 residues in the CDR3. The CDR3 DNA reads TGTGCCAGCAGCTTGGCCTGGGGGGAAACAGATACGCAGTATTTT. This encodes CASSLAWGETDTQYF. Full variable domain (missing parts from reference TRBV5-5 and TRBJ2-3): DAGVTQSPTHLIKTRGQQVTLRCSPISGHKSVSWYQQVLGQGPQFIFQYYEKEERGRGNFPDRFSARQFPNYSSELNVNALLLGDSALYLCASSLAWGETDTQYFGPGTRLTVL.

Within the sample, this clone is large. For the CDR3, the DNA is TGTGCCAGCAGTTTTACTACCGCCGGGGAGCTGTTTTTT. This codes for CASSFTTAGELFF. The genes are TRBV27 and TRBJ2-2; D is uncertain. V lost 3 bases to trimming and J lost 6 bases, with 8 bases between them. The CDR3 covers 13 residues. Per the germline V gene, CDR1 is MNHEY and CDR2 is SMNVEV (reference sequence).

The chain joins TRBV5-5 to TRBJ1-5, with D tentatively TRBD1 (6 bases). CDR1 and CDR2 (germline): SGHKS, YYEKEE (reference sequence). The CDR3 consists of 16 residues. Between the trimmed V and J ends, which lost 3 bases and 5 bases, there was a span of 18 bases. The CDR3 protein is CASSSRARGQDQPQHF. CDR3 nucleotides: TGTGCCAGCAGCTCCCGGGCCCGGGGGCAAGATCAGCCCCAGCATTTT.

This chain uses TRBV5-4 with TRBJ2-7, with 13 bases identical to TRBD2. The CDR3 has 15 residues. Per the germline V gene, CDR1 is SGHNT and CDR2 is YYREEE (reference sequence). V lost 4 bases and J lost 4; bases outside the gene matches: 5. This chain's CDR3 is CASSVGTSGIYEQYF. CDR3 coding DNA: TGTGCCAGCAGCGTCGGGACTAGCGGGATATACGAGCAGTACTTC.

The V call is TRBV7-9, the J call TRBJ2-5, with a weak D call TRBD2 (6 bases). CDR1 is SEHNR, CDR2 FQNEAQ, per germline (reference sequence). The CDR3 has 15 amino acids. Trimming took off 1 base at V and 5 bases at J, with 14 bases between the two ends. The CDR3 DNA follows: TGTGCCAGCAGCTTAGGGCTAGCGAGGTTGGAGACCCAGTACTTC. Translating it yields CASSLGLARLETQYF.

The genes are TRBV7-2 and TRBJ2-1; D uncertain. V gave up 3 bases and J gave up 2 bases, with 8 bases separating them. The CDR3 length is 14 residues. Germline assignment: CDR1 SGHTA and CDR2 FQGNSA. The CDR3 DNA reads TGTGCCAGCAGCTTTCAGAAGGCCTACAATGAGCAGTTCTTC. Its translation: CASSFQKAYNEQFF.